The 5 T cell receptor beta chains listed next were all sequenced from one sample in a study of blood T cell repertoires in COVID-19. Sequencing was performed with immunoSEQ multiplex PCR; in TCRdb, only in-frame clones are kept and a portion is missing. The table includes 200,000 or so clones, around 90% detected once. The source material was PBMCs or T cells enriched from blood (not recorded which). Source of these receptors: a man younger than 40 in a cohort exposed to, infected with or recovered from COVID-19 (not recorded which).

The chain carries TRBV6-2 or TRBV6-3 and TRBJ1-5; D unresolved. Trimming shortened V by 6 bases and J by 0 bases, and 9 bases separated the two germline ends. CDR3 length equals 14 residues. In germline, CDR1 is MNHEY, CDR2 SVGEGT. CDR3 loop: CASSRLDSNQPQHF. The CDR3 DNA reads as TGTGCCAGCAGCCGTTTAGATAGCAATCAGCCCCAGCATTTT.

This sequence joins TRBV7-8 and TRBJ1-1; 10 bases align to TRBD1. Trimming removed 5 bases from V and 2 bases from J; junction bases left unmatched: 2. The CDR3 is made up of 14 amino acids. Germline loops: CDR1 SGHVS, CDR2 FQNEAQ. The CDR3 region is CASSRDRGNTEAFF. CDR3 nucleotides: TGTGCCAGCAGCAGGGACAGGGGTAACACTGAAGCTTTCTTT.

This clone was detected only a few times. The chain carries TRBV10-1 and TRBJ2-7; 15 bases line up with TRBD2. CDR1 WNHNN and CDR2 SYGVQD come from the germline V gene (reference sequence). The CDR3 is 18 residues long. V shed 6 bases, J shed 0 bases, and the junction held 9 bases outside the gene matches. The CDR3 DNA reads TGCGCCAGCAGACCCGGGACTAGCGGGAGGAAAAGCTCCTACGAGCAGTACTTC. Translating it yields CASRPGTSGRKSSYEQYF.

This chain links TRBV10-2 with TRBJ2-7, with TRBD2 matching over 7 bases. V gave up 6 bases and J gave up 6 bases; unmatched junction bases: 14. CDR3 length: 15 residues. The germline V gene encodes CDR1 WSHSY and CDR2 SAAADI. The CDR3 protein is CASRGVRREHLEQYF. DNA for the CDR3: TGCGCCAGCAGGGGGGTGAGGCGGGAGCATCTCGAGCAGTACTTC.

This rearrangement joins TRBV5-1 to TRBJ1-2, with D unclear. CDR3 length equals 16 residues. V was shortened by 0 bases and J by 5 bases, with 17 bases between the two germline ends. Germline CDR1 SGHRS, CDR2 YFSETQ. The CDR3 region has the DNA TGCGCCAGCAGCTTGGCGGGAGTTCCAACCGCGTATGGCTACACCTTC. Translated: CASSLAGVPTAYGYTF. The entire variable domain, with the rest obtained from reference TRBV5-1 and TRBJ1-2, is as follows: KAGVTQTPRYLIKTRGQQVTLSCSPISGHRSVSWYQQTPGQGLQFLFEYFSETQRNKGNFPGRFSGRQFSNSRSEMNVSTLELGDSALYLCASSLAGVPTAYGYTFGSGTRLTVV.